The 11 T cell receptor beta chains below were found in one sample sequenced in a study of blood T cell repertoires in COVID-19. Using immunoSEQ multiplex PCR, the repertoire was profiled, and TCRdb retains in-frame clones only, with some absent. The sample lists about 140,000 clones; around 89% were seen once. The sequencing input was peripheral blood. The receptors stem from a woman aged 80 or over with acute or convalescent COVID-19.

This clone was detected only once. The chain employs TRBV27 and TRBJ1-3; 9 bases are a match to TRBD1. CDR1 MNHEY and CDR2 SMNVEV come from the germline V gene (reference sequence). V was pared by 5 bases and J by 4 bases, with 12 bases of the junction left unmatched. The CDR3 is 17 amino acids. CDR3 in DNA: TGTGCCAGCAGTCTCAACGGGGACAGGGTTTGGGGAAACACCATATATTTT. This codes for CASSLNGDRVWGNTIYF.

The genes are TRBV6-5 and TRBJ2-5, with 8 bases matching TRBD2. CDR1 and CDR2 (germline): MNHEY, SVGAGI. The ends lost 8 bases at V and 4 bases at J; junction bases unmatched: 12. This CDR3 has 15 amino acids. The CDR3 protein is CASRSIGAGGETQYF. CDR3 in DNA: TGTGCCAGCCGCTCCATAGGGGCGGGGGGAGAGACCCAGTACTTC.

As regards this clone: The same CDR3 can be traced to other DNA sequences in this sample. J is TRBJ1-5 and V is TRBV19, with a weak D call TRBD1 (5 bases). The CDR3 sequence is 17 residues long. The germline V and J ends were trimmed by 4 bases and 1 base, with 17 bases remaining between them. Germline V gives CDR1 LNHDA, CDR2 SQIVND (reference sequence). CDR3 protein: CASSTQWGGPSNQPQHF. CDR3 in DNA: TGTGCCAGTAGTACTCAGTGGGGGGGACCAAGCAATCAGCCCCAGCATTTT.

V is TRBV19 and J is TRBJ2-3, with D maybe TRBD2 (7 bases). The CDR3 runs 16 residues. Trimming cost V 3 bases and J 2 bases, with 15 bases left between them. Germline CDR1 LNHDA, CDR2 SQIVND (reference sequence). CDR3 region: CASSILGGASTDTQYF. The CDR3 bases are TGTGCCAGTAGTATTTTGGGGGGGGCATCCACAGATACGCAGTATTTT. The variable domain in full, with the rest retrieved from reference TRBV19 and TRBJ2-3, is DGGITQSPKYLFRKEGQNVTLSCEQNLNHDAMYWYRQDPGQGLRLIYYSQIVNDFQKGDIAEGYSVSREKKESFPLTVTSAQKNPTAFYLCASSILGGASTDTQYFGPGTRLTVL.

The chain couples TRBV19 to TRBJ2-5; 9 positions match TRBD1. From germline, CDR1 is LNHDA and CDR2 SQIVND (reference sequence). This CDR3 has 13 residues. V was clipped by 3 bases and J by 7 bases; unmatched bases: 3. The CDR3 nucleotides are TGTGCCAGTAGTATGGGACAGGGTGGGACCCAGTACTTC. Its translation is CASSMGQGGTQYF.

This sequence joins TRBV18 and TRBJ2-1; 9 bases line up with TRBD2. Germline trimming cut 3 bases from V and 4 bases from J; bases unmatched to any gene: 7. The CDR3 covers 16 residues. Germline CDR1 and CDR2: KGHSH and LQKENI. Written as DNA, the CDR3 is TGTGCCAGCTCACCTATTAGCGGGGGCCTTTACAATGAGCAGTTCTTC. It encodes CASSPISGGLYNEQFF.

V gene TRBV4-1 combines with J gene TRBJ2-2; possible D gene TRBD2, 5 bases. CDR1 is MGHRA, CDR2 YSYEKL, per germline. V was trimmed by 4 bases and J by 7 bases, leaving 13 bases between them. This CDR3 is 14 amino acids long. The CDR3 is CASSPLLRGGELFF. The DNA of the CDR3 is TGCGCCAGCAGCCCCCTGCTTCGGGGCGGGGAGCTGTTTTTT.

CDR3 coding DNA: TGTGCCAGCAGCGATGGACAGGGAATCATTCAGTACTTC. Translating it yields CASSDGQGIIQYF. This sequence joins TRBV6-5 and TRBJ2-4; 8 bases align to TRBD1. CDR1 MNHEY and CDR2 SVGAGI come from the germline V gene. The trim removed 6 bases at V and 9 bases at J, leaving 7 bases unmatched. CDR3 length: 13 amino acids.

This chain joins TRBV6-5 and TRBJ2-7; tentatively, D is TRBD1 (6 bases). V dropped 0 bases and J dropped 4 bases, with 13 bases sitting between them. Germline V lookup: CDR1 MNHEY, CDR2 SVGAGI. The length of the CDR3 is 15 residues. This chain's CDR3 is CASSYSGAAPYEQYF. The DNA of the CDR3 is TGTGCCAGCAGTTACTCGGGGGCAGCCCCTTACGAGCAGTACTTC.

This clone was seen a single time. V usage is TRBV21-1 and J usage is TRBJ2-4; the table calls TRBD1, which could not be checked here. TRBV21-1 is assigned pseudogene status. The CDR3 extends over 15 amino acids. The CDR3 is CASPRPAQQGNIQYF. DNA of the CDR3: TGTGCCAGCCCCCGGCCGGCCCAACAGGGGAACATTCAGTACTTC.

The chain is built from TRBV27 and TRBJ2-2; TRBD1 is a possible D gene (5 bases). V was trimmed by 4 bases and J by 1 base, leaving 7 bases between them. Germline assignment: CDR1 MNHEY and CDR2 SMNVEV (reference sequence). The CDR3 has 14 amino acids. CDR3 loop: CASSYRWNTGELFF. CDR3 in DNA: TGTGCCAGCAGTTACAGGTGGAACACCGGGGAGCTGTTTTTT.